The next 20 T cell receptor beta chains were all read from a single sample in a study of blood T cell repertoires in COVID-19. The table came from immunoSEQ multiplex PCR; TCRdb's copy has only in-frame clones and leaves some out. This sample carries fewer than 350,000 clones, 90% of them seen once, and the ten largest clones take 6.5% to 8%. Material: peripheral blood. These receptors came from a woman aged 25 to 39 with COVID-19, enrolled during active disease.

This chain connects TRBV28 to TRBJ2-7; TRBD2 matches at 14 bases. Germline lookup yields CDR1 MDHEN and CDR2 SYDVKM. The V gene end was trimmed by 6 bases and the J gene end by 7 bases; junction bases not matched to a gene: 11. CDR3 length: 16 residues. CDR3 in amino acids: CASSPPGLAGVEEQYF. For the CDR3, the DNA is TGTGCCAGCAGCCCCCCGGGACTAGCGGGAGTGGAGGAGCAGTACTTC.

The gene calls are TRBV5-4 and TRBJ1-2, with TRBD1 identical over 9 bases. Germline-derived CDR1 and CDR2 are SGHNT and YYREEE (reference sequence). The junction had 6 bases not matched to a gene; V was cut back by 4 bases and J by 8 bases. The CDR3 totals 13 residues. CDR3 DNA sequence: TGTGCCAGCAGCCTCGGGACAGGGTGGGGCTACACCTTC. Amino acids: CASSLGTGWGYTF.

Of note for this clone: This CDR3 is also generated by other DNA sequences in the sample. This chain links TRBV2 with TRBJ2-3; 11 bases are shared with TRBD2. Germline CDR1 SNHLY, CDR2 FYNNEI. V lost 6 bases to trimming and J lost 1 base; unmatched junction nucleotides: 3. The CDR3 is 15 amino acids. The CDR3 DNA sequence: TGTGCCAGCAGCGGGACTAGCGGTCGCACAGATACGCAGTATTTT. This gives the protein CASSGTSGRTDTQYF.

The V gene is TRBV7-2, the J gene TRBJ1-1; perhaps TRBD1 as D (5 bases). CDR1 is SGHTA, CDR2 FQGNSA, per germline. The CDR3 contains 13 residues. V gave up 2 bases and J gave up 6 bases, with 10 bases separating them. The CDR3 DNA sequence: TGTGCCAGCAGCTTATTTCGCAGGGCTGAAGCTTTCTTT. Amino acids: CASSLFRRAEAFF.

The rearrangement joins TRBV5-6 to TRBJ2-1, with 10 bases fitting TRBD2. Germline CDR1 SGHDT, CDR2 YYEEEE. J was trimmed by 4 bases and V by 6 bases; bases with no gene match: 4. CDR3 length: 14 residues. CDR3 nucleotide sequence: TGTGCCAGCACCATAGCGGGGGGTTACAATGAGCAGTTCTTC. Amino acids: CASTIAGGYNEQFF. Full variable domain (missing parts from reference TRBV5-6 and TRBJ2-1): DAGVTQSPTHLIKTRGQQVTLRCSPKSGHDTVSWYQQALGQGPQFIFQYYEEEERQRGNFPDRFSGHQFPNYSSELNVNALLLGDSALYLCASTIAGGYNEQFFGPGTRLTVL.

The chain uses TRBV7-2 and TRBJ1-1, with D maybe TRBD1 (6 bases). The V gene's germline CDR1 is SGHTA and CDR2 FQGNSA. Trimming removed 5 bases from V and 1 base from J, with 23 bases in between. The CDR3 extends over 18 amino acids. This CDR3 is CASSLMGAFGHPNTEAFF. The CDR3 region has the DNA TGTGCCAGCAGCCTTATGGGGGCTTTTGGGCACCCGAACACTGAAGCTTTCTTT.

The CDR3, as DNA: TGCAGCGTTGAAGGGGGGCCCAGCTATGGCTACACCTTC. The encoded protein is CSVEGGPSYGYTF. The V call is TRBV29-1, the J call TRBJ1-2; the D gene is possibly TRBD1 (6 bases). Deletions cut 1 base from V and 4 bases from J, with 10 bases between. The CDR3 covers 13 residues. CDR1 and CDR2 from the germline V gene are SQVTM and ANQGSEA.

With regard to this clone: Other nucleotide sequences in the sample specify the same CDR3. This chain uses TRBV27 with TRBJ2-7; TRBD2 matches 12 bases. V lost 0 bases, J lost 2 bases, and 2 bases stayed unmatched. The germline gives CDR1 MNHEY, CDR2 SMNVEV (reference sequence). This CDR3 spans 16 amino acids. CDR3 amino acids: CASSLSRLAGAYEQYF. The CDR3 nucleotides read TGTGCCAGCAGTTTATCGCGACTAGCGGGAGCCTACGAGCAGTACTTC.

The chain employs TRBV10-3 and TRBJ2-7; TRBD2 might be the D (6 bases). This CDR3 spans 18 amino acids. The germline gives CDR1 ENHRY, CDR2 SYGVKD. The V gene lost 7 bases and the J gene lost 2 bases, with 27 bases spanning the gap. The CDR3 region has the DNA TGTGCCATCACCCCGGGAGCTGGAGGTGGTAGCGGAGCCTACGAGCAGTACTTC. Residues: CAITPGAGGGSGAYEQYF.

This chain connects TRBV28 to TRBJ2-1; D may be TRBD2 (6 bases). Germline values: CDR1 MDHEN, CDR2 SYDVKM. Trimming removed 8 bases at V and 7 bases at J, with 18 bases between. The CDR3 contains 14 residues. Here the CDR3 reads CASGLGGNGNEQFF. In nucleotides, the CDR3 is TGTGCCAGCGGATTGGGGGGAAACGGGAATGAGCAGTTCTTC. The full variable domain, with the rest looked up from reference TRBV28 and TRBJ2-1, is DVKVTQSSRYLVKRTGEKVFLECVQDMDHENMFWYRQDPGLGLRLIYFSYDVKMKEKGDIPEGYSVSREKKERFSLILESASTNQTSMYLCASGLGGNGNEQFFGPGTRLTVL.

The rearrangement joins TRBV6-2 or TRBV6-3 to TRBJ2-1; 9 nucleotides line up with TRBD2. V dropped 4 bases and J dropped 4; count of bases not matched to a gene: 11. CDR1 is MNHEY and CDR2 is SVGEGT in the germline V gene. The CDR3 sequence is 17 residues long. The CDR3 nucleotides read TGTGCCAGCAGTTCTGCCCAGGGGCTAGCGGGGTACAATGAGCAGTTCTTC. As protein: CASSSAQGLAGYNEQFF.

The chain couples TRBV7-9 to TRBJ2-7, with 8 bases identical to TRBD2. The CDR3 is 15 residues long. Germline assignment: CDR1 SEHNR and CDR2 FQNEAQ (reference sequence). V lost 4 bases, J lost 3 bases, and 8 bases stayed unmatched. The CDR3 bases are TGTGCCAGCAGCTCAAAAGCGGGGGAAGTCTACGAGCAGTACTTC. Protein: CASSSKAGEVYEQYF.

The chain couples TRBV9 to TRBJ2-3; TRBD1 matches at 8 bases. The CDR3 contains 15 residues. Trimming cost V 0 bases and J 0 bases; bases outside gene matches: 0. Germline CDR1 is SGDLS and CDR2 is YYNGEE. CDR3 nucleotide sequence: TGTGCCAGCAGCGTAGGACAGGGGAGCACAGATACGCAGTATTTT. Its translation: CASSVGQGSTDTQYF.

This clone came up once. The CDR3 loop is CASSLGQLRNTIYF. The CDR3 bases are TGTGCCAGCAGCCTAGGACAGTTGAGAAACACCATATATTTT. The rearrangement links TRBV5-6 to TRBJ1-3, with D possibly matching TRBD1 (6 bases). The germline gives CDR1 SGHDT, CDR2 YYEEEE. The V gene lost 4 bases and the J gene lost 5 bases, with 13 bases spanning the gap. CDR3 length equals 14 residues.

The V and J genes are TRBV4-1 and TRBJ2-2; TRBD2 matches 14 bases. Germline assignment: CDR1 MGHRA and CDR2 YSYEKL. V shed 3 bases and J 7 bases; nucleotides not matched to a gene: 1. The CDR3 runs to 15 residues. The CDR3 here is CASSQGLAGVGELFF. The CDR3 bases are TGCGCCAGCAGCCAGGGACTAGCGGGAGTCGGGGAGCTGTTTTTT.

The J gene is TRBJ1-4, the V gene TRBV30; TRBD1 matches 8 bases. Losses at the gene ends were 1 base for V and 8 bases for J; bases not matched to a gene: 6. The CDR3 runs 14 residues. Germline V gives CDR1 GTSNPN, CDR2 SVGIG (reference sequence). The CDR3 bases are TGTGCCTGGAGTGGGGGCAGGGGGCGGGAAAAACTGTTTTTT. It specifies CAWSGGRGREKLFF.

The rearrangement uses TRBV6-6 and TRBJ2-3; no clear D. Germline lookup yields CDR1 MNHNY and CDR2 SVGAGI (reference sequence). V was shortened by 6 bases and J by 5 bases, with 6 bases between the two germline ends. The CDR3 has 11 amino acids. In DNA, the CDR3 is TGTGCCAGCAGGTCTAGAGATACGCAGTATTTT. As protein: CASRSRDTQYF.

This sequence joins TRBV6-4 and TRBJ1-5; D might be TRBD1 (5 bases). There are 13 residues in the CDR3. V lost 8 bases, J lost 2 bases, and 10 bases lay in between. Germline V gene lookup returns CDR1 MRHNA and CDR2 SNTAGT. The CDR3 DNA reads as TGTGCCAGCGGGGCAGAAGGCAATCAGCCCCAGCATTTT. This gives the protein CASGAEGNQPQHF.

This rearrangement joins TRBV7-9 to TRBJ1-5; TRBD1 matches at 8 bases. Per the germline V gene, CDR1 is SEHNR and CDR2 is FQNEAQ (reference sequence). This CDR3 comprises 14 residues. V lost 5 bases, J lost 7 bases, and 7 bases stayed unmatched. The CDR3 nucleotides read TGTGCCAGCAGCCTGACAGGGGAAGGCCAGCCCCAGCATTTT. Residues: CASSLTGEGQPQHF. Full variable domain (remainder filled in from reference TRBV7-9 and TRBJ1-5): DTGVSQNPRHKITKRGQNVTFRCDPISEHNRLYWYRQTLGQGPEFLTYFQNEAQLEKSRLLSDRFSAERPKGSFSTLEIQRTEQGDSAMYLCASSLTGEGQPQHFGDGTRLSIL.

This chain joins TRBV7-3 and TRBJ2-3; 8 positions agree with TRBD2. CDR1 SGHTA and CDR2 FQGTGA come from the germline V gene. V shed 6 bases, J shed 4 bases, and the junction held 6 bases outside the gene matches. The CDR3 has 14 residues. The CDR3 here is CASSIAGRPDTQYF. Written as DNA, the CDR3 is TGTGCCAGCAGTATAGCGGGGCGGCCAGATACGCAGTATTTT.